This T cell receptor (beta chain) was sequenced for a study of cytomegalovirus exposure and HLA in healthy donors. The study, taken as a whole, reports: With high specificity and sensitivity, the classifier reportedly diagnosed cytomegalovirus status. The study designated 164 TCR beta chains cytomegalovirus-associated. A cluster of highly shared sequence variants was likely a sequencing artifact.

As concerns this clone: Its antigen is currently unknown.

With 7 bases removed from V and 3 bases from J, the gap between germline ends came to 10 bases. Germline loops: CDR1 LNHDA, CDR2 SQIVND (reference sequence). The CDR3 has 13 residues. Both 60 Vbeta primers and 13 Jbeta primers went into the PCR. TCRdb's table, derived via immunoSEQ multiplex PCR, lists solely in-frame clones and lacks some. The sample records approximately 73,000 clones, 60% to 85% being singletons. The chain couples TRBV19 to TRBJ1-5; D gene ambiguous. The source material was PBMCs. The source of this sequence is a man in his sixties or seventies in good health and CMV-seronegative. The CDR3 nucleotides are TGTGCCAGTAAAGAGGTGAACAATCAGCCCCAGCATTTT. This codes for CASKEVNNQPQHF.